A single sample gave rise to the 15 T cell receptor beta chains below, sequenced in a study of cytomegalovirus exposure and HLA in healthy donors. Primers for the PCR totalled 60 Vbeta and 13 Jbeta. Sequencing was performed with immunoSEQ multiplex PCR; in TCRdb, only in-frame clones are kept and a portion is missing. This table has 60,000 to 85,000 clones, around 83% appearing once. The specimen was PBMCs. All receptors derive from a man in his sixties or seventies in good health and CMV-seropositive.

The chain carries TRBV10-3 and TRBJ2-5, with 7 bases lining up with TRBD1. The V gene's germline CDR1 is ENHRY and CDR2 SYGVKD. The CDR3 loop spans 15 amino acids. V lost 0 bases and J lost 0; bases outside the gene matches: 1. CDR3 in amino acids: CAISESTGNQETQYF. The CDR3, as DNA: TGTGCCATCAGTGAGTCGACAGGGAACCAAGAGACCCAGTACTTC.

The rearrangement links TRBV7-2 to TRBJ1-4; no firm D call. Trimming removed 3 bases from V and 6 bases from J, with 17 bases in between. This CDR3 contains 16 residues. Germline CDR1 reads SGHTA; CDR2 reads FQGNSA. CDR3 amino acids: CASSLPYTVQHEKLFF. CDR3 in DNA: TGTGCCAGCAGCTTGCCCTACACAGTACAGCATGAAAAACTGTTTTTT.

This chain connects TRBV5-6 to TRBJ1-4, with 7 bases lining up with TRBD1. Per the germline V gene, CDR1 is SGHDT and CDR2 is YYEEEE. Losses at the gene ends were 1 base for V and 7 bases for J; bases not matched to a gene: 4. There are 14 residues in the CDR3. This CDR3 is CASSLKGAGEKLFF. CDR3 DNA: TGTGCCAGCAGCTTGAAGGGGGCGGGTGAAAAACTGTTTTTT.

The chain joins TRBV5-6 to TRBJ1-6; 9 bases agree with TRBD1. Losses at the gene ends were 4 bases for V and 7 bases for J; bases not matched to a gene: 6. CDR1 and CDR2 (germline): SGHDT, YYEEEE. CDR3 size: 15 residues. In nucleotides, the CDR3 is TGTGCCAGCAGCCGATTGACAGGGGGGAATTCACCCCTCCACTTT. This translates into CASSRLTGGNSPLHF.

Of note for this clone: The germline gene is not matched at one end of the junction; a read error may be the cause. The genes are TRBV6-1 and TRBJ2-1; possibly TRBD1 for D (5 bases). CDR1 is MNHNS and CDR2 is SASEGT in the germline V gene. The CDR3 runs to 15 residues. CDR3 coding DNA: TGTGCGAGCAGCCTGAGTCCGGACACCTACAATGAGCAGTTCTTC. This encodes CASSLSPDTYNEQFF.

The genes are TRBV25-1 and TRBJ1-4; the D is unclear. CDR1 is MGHDK, CDR2 SYGVNS, per germline. With 4 bases removed from V and 5 bases from J, the gap between germline ends came to 14 bases. This CDR3 comprises 15 residues. The chain's CDR3 is CASSVGEVVNEKLFF. The CDR3 DNA reads TGTGCCAGCAGTGTGGGAGAGGTGGTAAATGAAAAACTGTTTTTT.

The chain has TRBV6-1 and TRBJ1-1; D uncertain. The CDR3 consists of 13 residues. V was pared by 1 base and J by 1 base, with 4 bases between. Germline values: CDR1 MNHNS, CDR2 SASEGT. The CDR3 spells CASSEGQNTEAFF. In nucleotides, the CDR3 is TGTGCCAGCAGTGAAGGACAGAACACTGAAGCTTTCTTT.

The CDR3 region is CASSIGQSGNTEAFF. CDR3 DNA sequence: TGTGCCAGCAGCATCGGACAGTCCGGGAACACTGAAGCTTTCTTT. The chain carries TRBV7-9 and TRBJ1-1, with a possible D match to TRBD1 (6 bases). The germline V gene has CDR1 SEHNR and CDR2 FQNEAQ (reference sequence). There are 15 residues in the CDR3. The V end was cut by 5 bases, the J end by 1 base, with 14 bases between.

As DNA, the CDR3 is TGCGCCAGCAGCCCACAGGGGGTCTCCTACAATGAGCAGTTCTTC. Protein sequence: CASSPQGVSYNEQFF. This chain uses TRBV5-1 with TRBJ2-1; 8 bases map to TRBD1. Germline V gene lookup returns CDR1 SGHRS and CDR2 YFSETQ. V shed 4 bases and J 0 bases; nucleotides not matched to a gene: 3. This CDR3 comprises 15 residues.

This clone showed up just once. The chain recombines TRBV7-9 with TRBJ1-4, with unresolved D. The germline gives CDR1 SEHNR, CDR2 FQNEAQ (reference sequence). This CDR3 has 13 residues. Trimming took off 2 bases at V and 8 bases at J, with 9 bases between the two ends. The CDR3 sequence: CASSLFDGEKLFF. The CDR3 coding sequence is TGTGCCAGCAGCTTATTTGACGGGGAAAAACTGTTTTTT. Supplemented by reference TRBV7-9 and TRBJ1-4, the full variable domain reads DTGVSQNPRHKITKRGQNVTFRCDPISEHNRLYWYRQTLGQGPEFLTYFQNEAQLEKSRLLSDRFSAERPKGSFSTLEIQRTEQGDSAMYLCASSLFDGEKLFFGSGTQLSVL.

The chain couples TRBV29-1 to TRBJ1-1; weak D call: TRBD1 (6 bases). The V and J ends lost 7 bases and 5 bases respectively, with 23 bases between them. This CDR3 comprises 15 residues. Per the germline V gene, CDR1 is SQVTM and CDR2 is ANQGSEA. The CDR3 loop is CSAGGAYRLGTEAFF. The CDR3 DNA reads TGCAGCGCTGGGGGGGCCTACCGGTTGGGAACTGAAGCTTTCTTT.

The chain employs TRBV9 and TRBJ2-7; possibly TRBD1 for D (5 bases). The CDR3 sequence is 15 residues long. The V gene's germline CDR1 is SGDLS and CDR2 YYNGEE. V shed 0 bases and J shed 2 bases, with 12 bases lying between them. Here the CDR3 DNA reads TGTGCCAGCAGCGTAGGGTCAGGGAAAACCTACGAGCAGTACTTC. Translating it yields CASSVGSGKTYEQYF. The complete variable domain, with remaining parts taken from reference TRBV9 and TRBJ2-7, reads DSGVTQTPKHLITATGQRVTLRCSPRSGDLSVYWYQQSLDQGLQFLIQYYNGEERAKGNILERFSAQQFPDLHSELNLSSLELGDSALYFCASSVGSGKTYEQYFGPGTRLTVT.

This rearrangement joins TRBV6-1 to TRBJ1-1, with TRBD1 identical over 9 bases. This CDR3 is built from 14 residues. V was pared by 6 bases and J by 1 base, with 3 bases of the junction left unmatched. Germline loops: CDR1 MNHNS, CDR2 SASEGT. CDR3: CASSPTGGNTEAFF. DNA of the CDR3: TGTGCCAGCAGCCCGACAGGGGGGAACACTGAAGCTTTCTTT.

This rearrangement joins TRBV19 to TRBJ2-7; 11 bases map to TRBD1. Trimming cost V 5 bases and J 5 bases; bases outside gene matches: 2. Germline CDR1 reads LNHDA; CDR2 reads SQIVND (reference sequence). This CDR3 is 13 amino acids long. This chain's CDR3 is CASSRTGGDEQYF. The CDR3, as DNA: TGTGCCAGTAGTCGGACAGGGGGCGACGAGCAGTACTTC.

The chain employs TRBV6-1 and TRBJ2-7, with 9 positions matching TRBD1. Per germline, CDR1 MNHNS and CDR2 SASEGT. This CDR3 has 15 amino acids. J gave up 3 bases and V 6 bases, and 9 bases lay outside the gene matches. CDR3 region: CASSSDRGGYYEQYF. The CDR3 DNA reads TGTGCCAGCAGCTCGGACAGGGGCGGGTACTACGAGCAGTACTTC.